This TCR beta chain was sequenced for a study of cytomegalovirus exposure and HLA in healthy donors. Trimming removed 0 bases from V and 7 bases from J; junction bases left unmatched: 3. CDR1 SGDLS and CDR2 YYNGEE come from the germline V gene. The CDR3 sequence is 13 residues long. Here immunoSEQ multiplex PCR was the method, and the copy in TCRdb shows in-frame clones only, minus some. This repertoire shows about 110,000 clones, about 94% found once; its top ten account for about 0.7%. This clone occurred once. The chain carries TRBV9 and TRBJ2-7, with 8 bases matching TRBD2. The clonotype originates from a woman in her late teens or twenties in good health and CMV-seronegative. Material: PBMCs. CDR3 sequence: CASSVGGGTEQYF. The CDR3 DNA sequence: TGTGCCAGCAGCGTAGGCGGGGGGACTGAGCAGTACTTC.